The source of this T cell receptor (beta chain) is a study of blood T cell repertoires in COVID-19. Turning to the study itself: Samples taken during acute and convalescent COVID-19 were collected in the United States, Italy and Spain. Nucleic acid was either cDNA or gDNA, and it came from T cells, B-cell-depleted T cells, or PBMCs.

Assay used: immunoSEQ multiplex PCR; TCRdb lists only in-frame clones, some missing. The sample yields roughly 250,000 clones, around four fifths seen once. The ends were cut back, 4 bases at V and 1 base at J, with 11 bases in the middle. Germline V CDR1 and CDR2: MDHEN, SYDVKM. The CDR3 runs 15 residues. This chain uses TRBV28 with TRBJ1-3, with D possibly being TRBD1 (5 bases). The sequence came from a woman aged 60-70 years with active or convalescent COVID-19. Sequencing was done on a sample of peripheral blood. CDR3 nucleotides: TGTGCCAGCAGTTACAGGTTGGCATCTGGAAACACCATATATTTT. This encodes CASSYRLASGNTIYF.